The present TCR beta chain was sequenced within a study of chemoradiotherapy in HPV16-positive cancers. Overall study context: Functional T-cell assays on two HPV16-positive patients' cells defined candidate HPV-specific clones and common TCR motifs. Study-level findings and limits: Candidate HPV-specific clones and E7-related TCR motifs grew in tumor during treatment. Better recurrence-free survival went with HPV-responsive T-cell expansion in HPV16-positive patients.

Notes on this clone: Its antigen is not known.

V gave up 2 bases and J gave up 5 bases, with 12 bases separating them. In germline, CDR1 is SGHAT, CDR2 FQNNGV. The CDR3 is made up of 14 amino acids. This table comes from immunoSEQ multiplex PCR, and its TCRdb copy is limited to in-frame clones, with some not included. Here the sample spans 40,000 or so clones, 65% to 80% being singletons. Sequenced here: blood, sampled from a patient who underwent chemoradiotherapy. The sequence came from a human donor with HPV-associated anogenital cancer. V gene TRBV11-2 combines with J gene TRBJ1-1; D call uncertain. CDR3 protein: CASSLPLGRTEAFF. DNA for the CDR3: TGTGCCAGCAGCTTACCCCTGGGTAGGACTGAAGCTTTCTTT.